This T cell receptor beta chain was sequenced for a study of shared clonotypes between healthy human individuals. Looking at the study overall: The study used three CD4 naive, three CD4 memory, two CD8 naive and one CD8 memory plate per donor. Overall study results and limits: The generation probabilities recorded for non-shared clonotypes fell below those of clonotypes shared by all four donors.

A note on this clone: The antigen is unknown.

Several immunoSEQ plates held equal portions of the genomic DNA taken from each subset. Clones were sequenced by immunoSEQ multiplex PCR, and TCRdb holds only the in-frame ones, with some missing. The sample holds around 620,000 clones, approximately 95% seen once. Trimming cost V 5 bases and J 5 bases, with 11 bases left between them. The CDR3 extends over 13 amino acids. Per the germline V gene, CDR1 is MDHEN and CDR2 is SYDVKM. Naive-designated CD8 cells lacked CD45RO, were positively enriched for CCR7, and omitted terminally differentiated effector memory CD45RA+ cells. This chain links TRBV28 with TRBJ2-3; D gene ambiguous. Sample: naive CD8+ T cells sorted from blood. The receptor was isolated from a young woman in good health. The CDR3 here is CASSRVWGDTQYF. As DNA, the CDR3 is TGTGCCAGCAGTCGCGTGTGGGGAGATACGCAGTATTTT.